One sample yielded the 17 T cell receptor beta chains listed below, sequenced in a study of blood T cells in healthy people across ages. For the second PCR, which ran for 7 to 11 cycles, a sample-barcoded 5' primer and a J-beta primer mix were used. Each CDR3 protein gets one entry after TCRdb re-called the 5' RACE reads with MiXCR. The profile covers about 1.7 million distinct CDR3 sequences, with 28% appearing a single time and 7.7% taken by the ten largest. Sequences were obtained from blood. These receptors were obtained from a woman aged 25-40 years in good health.

This clonotype was counted only a few times. This chain uses TRBV5-6 with TRBJ2-1, with D hard to call. This CDR3 is built from 15 residues. CDR1 SGHDT and CDR2 YYEEEE come from the germline V gene. V was trimmed by 0 bases and J by 15 bases, leaving 22 bases between them. The CDR3 coding sequence is TGTGCCAGCAGCTTGGACACGGGCATGAGCCAGCCTGGGTTCTTC. Amino acids: CASSLDTGMSQPGFF.

This sequence joins TRBV28 and TRBJ1-4, with D hard to call. The germline V gene has CDR1 MDHEN and CDR2 SYDVKM. V lost 5 bases and J lost 7, with 20 bases in between. The length of the CDR3 is 16 residues. CDR3 bases: TGTGCCAGCAGTCCAGGTCGGACCAGGTCCTTTGAAAAACTGTTTTTT. This codes for CASSPGRTRSFEKLFF.

The V and J genes are TRBV7-2 and TRBJ1-5; D gene unclear. This CDR3 is built from 14 residues. Trimming stripped 4 bases from V and 4 bases from J, with 11 bases between. Per the germline V gene, CDR1 is SGHTA and CDR2 is FQGNSA. As DNA, the CDR3 is TGTGCCAGCAGCTCCGGACTGACTAATCAGCCCCAGCATTTT. Translation: CASSSGLTNQPQHF.

This clonotype was found once. One base away lies a much larger clone, so this may be a sequencing read error. The chain combines TRBV10-3 with TRBJ2-1; D not resolved. The CDR3 consists of 11 residues. Germline V lookup: CDR1 ENHRY, CDR2 SYGVKD. CDR3 in amino acids: CTISDYNEQFF. CDR3 in DNA: TGTACCATCAGTGATTACAATGAGCAGTTCTTC.

This clonotype was detected a few times. The chain uses TRBV10-2 and TRBJ2-3, with D perhaps TRBD1 (5 bases). The CDR3 loop spans 13 amino acids. Germline CDR1 WSHSY, CDR2 SAAADI. V lost 2 bases and J 9 bases, leaving 12 bases between the germline ends. The CDR3 bases are TGCGCCAGCAGTGAGCCAGGGTGGCGGACGCAGTATTTT. It translates to CASSEPGWRTQYF.

There are a few counts of this clonotype. One end of the junction varies from germline; a read error may be responsible. The rearrangement links TRBV5-6 to TRBJ2-7; 7 nucleotides agree with TRBD2. The CDR3 has 15 residues. Per the germline V gene, CDR1 is SGHDT and CDR2 is YYEEEE. The CDR3 is CANSFYTSATYEQYF. The CDR3 nucleotides read TGTGCCAACAGCTTCTATACTAGCGCTACCTACGAGCAGTACTTC.

In its sample, this clonotype was seen many times. The rearrangement uses TRBV5-5 and TRBJ2-3, with D possibly being TRBD1 (5 bases). The V gene lost 4 bases and the J gene lost 2 bases, with 14 bases spanning the gap. This CDR3 comprises 15 residues. Germline-derived CDR1 and CDR2 are SGHKS and YYEKEE (reference sequence). The CDR3 bases are TGTGCCAGCAGCCGCGACAGAGACCACACAGATACGCAGTATTTT. Protein: CASSRDRDHTDTQYF.

This clonotype appeared a few times. V is TRBV14 and J is TRBJ2-1; 7 nucleotides line up with TRBD2. The germline CDR1 and CDR2 sequences are SGHDN and FVKESK. The V segment lost 1 base and the J segment 7 bases; nucleotides outside the gene matches: 10. The CDR3 extends over 16 amino acids. The CDR3 sequence is CASSQARTSRSNEQFF. The CDR3 DNA sequence: TGTGCCAGCAGCCAAGCACGGACTAGTCGAAGTAATGAGCAGTTCTTC.

This chain links TRBV20-1 with TRBJ2-5; 8 nucleotides align to TRBD1. Looked up from germline, CDR1 is DFQATT and CDR2 is SNEGSKA (reference sequence). After removal of 6 bases from V and 5 bases from J, the junction contained 8 bases not matched to a gene. This CDR3 has 13 amino acids. CDR3 DNA: TGCAGTGCCCAGACAGGGGAGGTCGAGACCCAGTACTTC. Translated: CSAQTGEVETQYF.

Note on this clonotype: This may stem from a read error, because a much larger clone lies one nucleotide away. The chain recombines TRBV7-8 with TRBJ2-2; D is perhaps TRBD1 or TRBD2 (5 bases each). Per the germline V gene, CDR1 is SGHVS and CDR2 is FQNEAQ. CDR3 length: 16 amino acids. The CDR3 reads CASSLGGYANTGERFF. As DNA, the CDR3 is TGTGCCAGCAGCTTAGGGGGGTACGCGAACACCGGGGAGCGGTTTTTT.

This clonotype was counted between two and nine times. The chain recombines TRBV18 with TRBJ1-1; tentatively, D is TRBD1 (6 bases). V lost 4 bases, J lost 1 base, and 13 bases lay in between. The CDR3 has 15 amino acids. Germline assignment: CDR1 KGHSH and CDR2 LQKENI. The CDR3 sequence is CASSLLTGPNTEAFF. The CDR3 DNA sequence: TGTGCCAGCTCACTCCTAACAGGGCCGAACACTGAAGCTTTCTTT.

To note about this clonotype: This may arise from a read error, as a much more abundant clone is one base away. The chain is built from TRBV7-8 and TRBJ2-7, with 12 bases lining up with TRBD2. The V gene's germline CDR1 is SGHVS and CDR2 FQNEAQ. The CDR3 is 15 amino acids. In DNA, the CDR3 is TGTGCCAGCAGCTTTCGGACTAGCGGGAACTACGAGCGGTACTTC. Amino acids: CASSFRTSGNYERYF.

This chain uses TRBV9 with TRBJ2-1, with D maybe TRBD1 (7 bases). The CDR3 length is 13 residues. V shed 4 bases and J shed 14 bases, with 19 bases lying between them. Germline-derived CDR1 and CDR2 are SGDLS and YYNGEE. CDR3: CASSPRYDREEFF. CDR3 DNA: TGTGCCAGCAGCCCCCGCTACGACAGGGAGGAGTTCTTC.

This clonotype was observed a few times. The chain carries TRBV6-6 and TRBJ1-5; D is unclear. CDR1 is MNHNY, CDR2 SVGAGI, per germline (reference sequence). The V end lost 6 bases, the J end lost 0 bases, and 6 bases lay between the germline ends. The CDR3 runs 13 residues. The CDR3 sequence: CASSPPSNQPQHF. As DNA, the CDR3 is TGTGCCAGCAGCCCACCTAGCAATCAGCCCCAGCATTTT.

This clonotype has a count of ten or more. The chain carries TRBV9 and TRBJ2-3, with D possibly being TRBD2 (5 bases). Germline loops: CDR1 SGDLS, CDR2 YYNGEE. V was pared by 2 bases and J by 3 bases, with 7 bases between. The CDR3 sequence is 13 residues long. The CDR3 bases are TGTGCCAGCAGCGTCTCGGGGACAGATACGCAGTATTTT. Its protein is CASSVSGTDTQYF.

V and J are TRBV9 and TRBJ2-1; D perhaps matches TRBD2 (6 bases). The J call may not be correct, given that the DNA end is closer to TRBJ2-7. Per germline, CDR1 SGDLS and CDR2 YYNGEE. The CDR3 sequence is 15 residues long. CDR3 sequence reads: CASSLADLSYNEQYF. In nucleotides, the CDR3 is TGTGCCAGCAGTTTAGCGGACCTCTCCTACAATGAGCAGTACTTC.

The genes are TRBV7-9 and TRBJ2-3; unclear D gene. Trimming cost V 8 bases and J 1 base, with 10 bases left between them. The CDR3 is 13 residues long. The V gene's germline CDR1 is SEHNR and CDR2 FQNEAQ (reference sequence). CDR3 amino acids: CASHLVGTDTQYF. The CDR3 DNA follows: TGTGCCAGCCACCTTGTGGGCACAGATACGCAGTATTTT. The full variable domain, completed using reference TRBV7-9 and TRBJ2-3, is DTGVSQNPRHKITKRGQNVTFRCDPISEHNRLYWYRQTLGQGPEFLTYFQNEAQLEKSRLLSDRFSAERPKGSFSTLEIQRTEQGDSAMYLCASHLVGTDTQYFGPGTRLTVL.